Listed below are T cell receptor beta chains from one sample, sequenced in a study of blood T cell repertoires in COVID-19. Profiling relied on immunoSEQ multiplex PCR, and the TCRdb table lists in-frame clones only, not all of them. The repertoire holds under 300,000 clones, with 80% to 90% as singletons. Sequencing input: peripheral blood. These receptor sequences come from a woman in her 70s with acute or convalescent COVID-19. Both conserved end residues are part of each CDR3. Fields, in order: D gene, V gene, clone size, J gene, CDR3 protein, CDR3 DNA. D genes are given only for firm matches. Clone sizes are given selectively: once, few, many, or a class where the clone is expanded.

d_call: NA; v_call: TRBV18; clone_size: few; j_call: TRBJ1-1; cdr3_aa: CASSQGNTEAFF; cdr3_nt: TGTGCCAGCTCGCAGGGGAACACTGAAGCTTTCTTT
d_call: NA; v_call: TRBV5-1; clone_size: NA; j_call: TRBJ2-7; cdr3_aa: CASSLAGRGSYEQYF; cdr3_nt: TGCGCCAGCAGCTTGGCGGGACGGGGGTCCTACGAGCAGTACTTC
d_call: NA; v_call: TRBV11-2; clone_size: few; j_call: TRBJ1-6; cdr3_aa: CASSLDVSPLHF; cdr3_nt: TGTGCCAGCAGCTTAGACGTCTCACCCCTCCACTTT
d_call: NA; v_call: TRBV7-6; clone_size: NA; j_call: TRBJ2-7; cdr3_aa: CASSLGGRRVGLGQYF; cdr3_nt: TGTGCCAGCAGCTTAGGCGGCAGAAGGGTGGGGCTGGGACAGTACTTC
d_call: TRBD2; v_call: TRBV7-2; clone_size: NA; j_call: TRBJ2-1; cdr3_aa: CASSFDSGGSSYNEQFF; cdr3_nt: TGTGCCAGCAGCTTCGATTCGGGGGGAAGCTCCTACAATGAGCAGTTCTTC
d_call: NA; v_call: TRBV18; clone_size: NA; j_call: TRBJ2-3; cdr3_aa: CASSPERGIRDTQYF; cdr3_nt: TGTGCCAGCTCACCAGAAAGGGGAATTCGAGATACGCAGTATTTT
d_call: NA; v_call: TRBV10-3; clone_size: NA; j_call: TRBJ2-1; cdr3_aa: CAIRNEGRPYNEQFF; cdr3_nt: TGTGCCATCAGGAACGAGGGGAGGCCCTACAATGAGCAGTTCTTC
d_call: NA; v_call: TRBV6-5; clone_size: few; j_call: TRBJ1-6; cdr3_aa: CASSSPHLQNSPLHF; cdr3_nt: TGTGCCAGCAGTTCTCCCCATCTGCAGAATTCACCCCTCCACTTT
d_call: NA; v_call: TRBV5-1; clone_size: NA; j_call: TRBJ2-1; cdr3_aa: CASSRDGGNEQFF; cdr3_nt: TGCGCCAGCAGCAGGGACGGGGGCAATGAGCAGTTCTTC
d_call: TRBD1; v_call: TRBV29-1; clone_size: NA; j_call: TRBJ1-1; cdr3_aa: CSGSRDRVTEAFF; cdr3_nt: TGCAGCGGGAGCCGGGACAGGGTTACTGAAGCTTTCTTT
d_call: TRBD2; v_call: TRBV7-6; clone_size: NA; j_call: TRBJ2-1; cdr3_aa: CASSLGLAGQNEQFF; cdr3_nt: TGTGCCAGCAGCTTGGGACTAGCGGGGCAAAATGAGCAGTTCTTC
d_call: NA; v_call: TRBV2; clone_size: NA; j_call: TRBJ2-7; cdr3_aa: CASYREFGEQYF; cdr3_nt: TGTGCCTCATACAGGGAATTCGGCGAGCAGTACTTC
d_call: NA; v_call: TRBV5-1; clone_size: once; j_call: TRBJ1-1; cdr3_aa: CASSLVVMGAEAFF; cdr3_nt: TGCGCCAGCAGCTTGGTGGTCATGGGCGCTGAAGCTTTCTTT